This T cell receptor beta chain was profiled in a study of blood T cell repertoires in COVID-19 (dated by TCRdb to the early 2020s). Looking at the study overall: Collaborator samples came from the United States, Italy and Spain and covered acute and convalescent phases of COVID-19. The material from the prospective study consisted of cDNA or gDNA derived from T cells, B-cell-depleted T cells, or PBMCs. The repertoires were released in a freely available public database meant as a resource for research on the immune response to SARS-CoV-2. Where available, HLA class I and class II types were obtained from metadata supplied by the sample provider rather than from assay-based typing. The samples were drawn from two sources: the first 160 participants of the ongoing ImmuneRACE study, and over 1,000 subjects contributed by 6 global collaborators. Subjects who had been exposed to COVID-19, were actively infected with it, or had recovered from it provided the deeply sampled blood TCRbeta repertoires that made up the dataset. Nearly every sample came with metadata listing a de-identified subject ID, COVID-19 status, age in years and sex.

Concerning this clone: This clone's antigen is unknown. Base qualities are not provided; no much larger clone lies one nucleotide away.

The immunoSEQ Assay, a bias-controlled multiplex PCR, was used to amplify TCRbeta CDR3 regions from genomic DNA. As for the original processing: Within the assay, amplification of reference gene primers was used to estimate how many nucleated cells each sample contained. Sequence reads were collapsed and filtered to measure the absolute abundance of every unique TCRbeta CDR3 rearrangement. For each sample, productive Simpson clonality was calculated by taking the square root of Simpson's diversity index across productive rearrangements. Drawn from immuneACCESS, this table holds only the in-frame rearrangements with V and J called that TCRdb kept. Clones are partly lost; checked studies trace under half to an unresolved V gene and leave the rest unexplained. The D gene and trimming were derived from the DNA, and the V and J assignments and clone size from that table. This sample comprises some 250,000 clones, approximately 88% of them detected only once. Together, the top ten hold about 0.74% of the sample.

Each collaborating institution followed its own protocols to collect whole blood in K2EDTA tubes. For TCRbeta analysis, collaborators shipped samples as frozen whole blood, isolated PBMCs, or DNA extracted from either of those sample types. Beyond this particular receptor, the publication reports: Clinical and demographic metadata were provided uncurated, with the amount varying by source and participant.

This clonotype was sampled from a woman younger than 45 with acute or convalescent COVID-19. Material: peripheral blood.

The CDR3 region reads CASSPRQGAFTDTQYF. The DNA is TGCGCCAGCAGCCCCCGACAGGGGGCTTTCACAGATACGCAGTATTTT. Recombination joined TRBV4-3 with TRBJ2-3, with 10 bases matching TRBD1. Via the germline V gene, CDR1 is LGHNA and CDR2 YSLEER. CDR3 length: 16 amino acids, cysteine to phenylalanine. Of the read, only the CDR3 DNA is kept; its 48 bases are in frame from base 1. Trimming leaves V shorter by 4 bases and J shorter by 2 bases, with the junction holding 6 bases beyond the gene matches.